These 25 T cell receptor beta chains were all obtained from the same sample, sequenced in a study of post-analysis software for immune sequencing data. Whole-study findings and limits: Patients showed TRBV5-6, TRBV5-1 and TRBV20-1 among 4 or 5 TRBV segments more frequent than in controls.

TCR beta libraries were prepared from cDNA with unique molecular identifiers. MiXCR was run by TCRdb on the PCR reads, yielding one entry per CDR3 protein. The sample includes hundreds of thousands of distinct CDR3 sequences, 40% to 55% seen only once; the top ten take roughly an eighth. No antigens are known for them. What was sequenced was blood. The receptor set was obtained from a girl under 18 with multiple sclerosis.

This clonotype has a single count. The genes are TRBV7-3 and TRBJ2-7, with D perhaps matching TRBD1 or TRBD2 (6 bases each). Trimming stripped 1 base from V and 3 bases from J, with 13 bases between. Per the germline V gene, CDR1 is SGHTA and CDR2 is FQGTGA. The CDR3 totals 15 residues. CDR3 loop: CASSLRVQGGYEQYF. In DNA, the CDR3 is TGTGCCAGCAGCTTAAGAGTACAGGGAGGCTACGAGCAGTACTTC.

The chain recombines TRBV4-1 with TRBJ1-2; D possibly corresponds to TRBD1 (5 bases). Germline CDR1 is MGHRA and CDR2 is YSYEKL. This CDR3 contains 19 residues. Trimming took off 1 base at V and 0 bases at J, with 21 bases between the two ends. CDR3 sequence reads: CASSQVHIGTGGSNYGYTF. For the CDR3, the DNA is TGCGCCAGCAGCCAAGTCCATATCGGGACCGGGGGATCTAACTATGGCTACACCTTC.

This clonotype has just a few counts. The chain joins TRBV20-1 to TRBJ2-1, with D unclear. V lost 3 bases and J 3 bases, leaving 9 bases between the germline ends. The germline gives CDR1 DFQATT, CDR2 SNEGSKA (reference sequence). The CDR3 runs to 13 residues. Written as DNA, the CDR3 is TGCAGTGCTAGTAGGGTACTCTACAATGAGCAGTTCTTC. This codes for CSASRVLYNEQFF.

The sample holds a few counts of this clonotype. This chain links TRBV3-1 with TRBJ2-1; D remains ambiguous. The ends were cut back, 0 bases at V and 8 bases at J, with 5 bases in the middle. The CDR3 sequence is 12 residues long. Germline V lookup: CDR1 LGHDT, CDR2 YNNKEL (reference sequence). CDR3: CASSQDAYEQFF. As DNA, the CDR3 is TGTGCCAGCAGCCAAGACGCATATGAGCAGTTCTTC.

The V and J genes are TRBV20-1 and TRBJ2-1; 11 bases agree with TRBD2. CDR3 size: 15 residues. Germline V gene lookup returns CDR1 DFQATT and CDR2 SNEGSKA (reference sequence). V dropped 0 bases and J dropped 3; count of bases not matched to a gene: 1. The CDR3 nucleotides read TGCAGTGCTAGAGATCTAGCGGGGGGCTACAATGAGCAGTTCTTC. This translates into CSARDLAGGYNEQFF.

The rearrangement joins TRBV28 to TRBJ2-5; TRBD2 agrees at 11 bases. The germline CDR1 and CDR2 sequences are MDHEN and SYDVKM. V shed 6 bases, J shed 1 base, and the junction held 1 base outside the gene matches. The CDR3 consists of 14 residues. The CDR3 sequence is CASRGLAVQETQYF. In DNA, the CDR3 is TGTGCCAGCAGGGGACTAGCGGTCCAAGAGACCCAGTACTTC.

This chain links TRBV6-5 with TRBJ2-3; D is undetermined. The ends were cut back, 0 bases at V and 2 bases at J, with 18 bases in the middle. Germline loops: CDR1 MNHEY, CDR2 SVGAGI. The CDR3 has 18 amino acids. The DNA for the CDR3 is TGTGCCAGCAGTTACTCGTATGGTAGCCCCACGCACACAGATACGCAGTATTTT. This translates into CASSYSYGSPTHTDTQYF.

This clonotype was seen only once. V gene TRBV5-4 combines with J gene TRBJ2-6; TRBD2 matches 8 bases. Unmatched junction bases numbered 11, after V lost 3 bases and J lost 0 bases. The V gene's germline CDR1 is SGHNT and CDR2 YYREEE (reference sequence). The CDR3 covers 19 residues. The CDR3 loop is CASSSGRGATLSGANVLTF. CDR3 nucleotides: TGTGCCAGCAGCTCAGGGCGGGGGGCTACCCTCTCTGGGGCCAACGTCCTGACTTTC.

The chain uses TRBV5-6 and TRBJ2-1; D unclear. Germline-derived CDR1 and CDR2 are SGHDT and YYEEEE. Trimming left V 2 bases short and J 5 bases short, with 8 bases between. The CDR3 runs 13 residues. The DNA for the CDR3 is TGTGCCAGCAGCTTCTCTCCCAACAATGAGCAGTTCTTC. This codes for CASSFSPNNEQFF.

The rearrangement joins TRBV6-5 to TRBJ1-1, with D unresolved. There are 15 residues in the CDR3. Germline CDR1 and CDR2: MNHEY and SVGAGI. The ends were cut back, 2 bases at V and 1 base at J, with 11 bases in the middle. CDR3 nucleotide sequence: TGTGCCAGCAGTTACCGCCAGAGAACGAACACTGAAGCTTTCTTT. It specifies CASSYRQRTNTEAFF.

This clonotype was seen at least ten times. This sequence joins TRBV29-1 and TRBJ2-5, with TRBD2 matching over 7 bases. CDR3 length equals 12 residues. The germline V gene has CDR1 SQVTM and CDR2 ANQGSEA. The V and J ends lost 4 bases and 1 base, in that order; junction bases with no gene match: 0. This CDR3 is CSVGGGQETQYF. In DNA, the CDR3 is TGCAGCGTTGGGGGGGGCCAAGAGACCCAGTACTTC.

The V call is TRBV20-1, the J call TRBJ2-7; TRBD1 is a possible D gene (6 bases). Trimming left V 5 bases short and J 0 bases short, with 14 bases between. CDR3 length equals 14 residues. CDR1 is DFQATT and CDR2 is SNEGSKA in the germline V gene (reference sequence). The CDR3 DNA reads as TGCAGTGCTGAACCTACAGGGAACTCCTACGAGCAGTACTTC. Translation: CSAEPTGNSYEQYF.

The chain is built from TRBV4-2 and TRBJ2-7, with D possibly called TRBD1 or TRBD2 (5 bases each). Germline CDR1 and CDR2: LGHNA and YNFKEQ. V shed 8 bases and J shed 5 bases, with 16 bases lying between them. This CDR3 is 13 amino acids long. The CDR3 DNA follows: TGTGCCAGCCAAGACAGACTATCCCACGAGCAGTACTTC. Its translation is CASQDRLSHEQYF.

This clonotype was detected a few times. The chain couples TRBV6-1 to TRBJ2-7; maybe TRBD1 (6 bases). The CDR3 consists of 14 residues. Germline CDR1 and CDR2: MNHNS and SASEGT. V lost 2 bases, J lost 4 bases, and 12 bases lay in between. The CDR3 sequence: CASSETTGWYEQYF. The CDR3, as DNA: TGTGCCAGCAGTGAAACGACAGGATGGTACGAGCAGTACTTC.

This rearrangement joins TRBV9 to TRBJ2-1, with a possible D match to TRBD2 (5 bases). V was pared by 0 bases and J by 3 bases, with 16 bases between. Germline V gene data show CDR1 as SGDLS and CDR2 as YYNGEE. The CDR3 sequence is 17 residues long. The CDR3 loop is CASSVEGAESFYNEQFF. The CDR3, as DNA: TGTGCCAGCAGCGTAGAGGGAGCGGAAAGTTTCTACAATGAGCAGTTCTTC. Full variable domain (rest looked up from reference TRBV9 and TRBJ2-1): DSGVTQTPKHLITATGQRVTLRCSPRSGDLSVYWYQQSLDQGLQFLIQYYNGEERAKGNILERFSAQQFPDLHSELNLSSLELGDSALYFCASSVEGAESFYNEQFFGPGTRLTVL.

This chain connects TRBV9 to TRBJ2-1; D may be TRBD2 (5 bases). V gave up 4 bases and J gave up 7 bases, with 21 bases separating them. This CDR3 is 16 amino acids long. The germline gives CDR1 SGDLS, CDR2 YYNGEE. CDR3 in DNA: TGTGCCAGCAGCCTCCCGGGTGCGGCTAGCTGGAATGAGCAGTTCTTC. Residues: CASSLPGAASWNEQFF.

The DNA for the CDR3 is TGTGCCAGCAGGATACAACCGAACACTGAAGCTTTCTTT. It specifies CASRIQPNTEAFF. The chain combines TRBV6-6 with TRBJ1-1; the D is unclear. Trimming stripped 6 bases from V and 1 base from J, with 9 bases between. Germline CDR1 MNHNY, CDR2 SVGAGI (reference sequence). CDR3 length equals 13 residues.

The CDR3 nucleotides read TGTGCCAGCAGCTTCGGGGCCATGAACACTGAAGCTTTCTTT. It yields the protein CASSFGAMNTEAFF. V usage is TRBV7-2 and J usage is TRBJ1-1, with D tentatively TRBD1 (5 bases). The CDR3 is made up of 14 amino acids. The ends were cut back, 3 bases at V and 0 bases at J, with 8 bases in the middle. Germline CDR1 reads SGHTA; CDR2 reads FQGNSA.

This chain connects TRBV20-1 to TRBJ2-3; D gene unclear. V shed 1 base and J shed 2 bases, with 19 bases lying between them. Per germline, CDR1 DFQATT and CDR2 SNEGSKA (reference sequence). The CDR3 has 17 residues. In DNA form, the CDR3 reads TGCAGTGCTAGAGTCTATGGGCGCTTTGTAAACACAGATACGCAGTATTTT. It specifies CSARVYGRFVNTDTQYF.

The chain combines TRBV4-3 with TRBJ2-7; 8 positions match TRBD2. Germline values: CDR1 LGHNA, CDR2 YSLEER. This CDR3 comprises 15 residues. V lost 5 bases and J lost 0; bases outside the gene matches: 6. CDR3 region: CASSAGSGGSYEQYF. DNA of the CDR3: TGCGCCAGCAGCGCGGGGAGCGGGGGCTCCTACGAGCAGTACTTC.

This sequence joins TRBV20-1 and TRBJ2-1; 8 bases align to TRBD1. The CDR3 runs to 14 residues. V dropped 0 bases and J dropped 4; count of bases not matched to a gene: 2. Per germline, CDR1 DFQATT and CDR2 SNEGSKA (reference sequence). The CDR3, as DNA: TGCAGTGCTAGAGACACAGGGGGGTACAATGAGCAGTTCTTC. Protein: CSARDTGGYNEQFF.

This clonotype has just one count. The chain couples TRBV5-1 to TRBJ2-1; 7 positions agree with TRBD2. Germline V gives CDR1 SGHRS, CDR2 YFSETQ. Losses at the gene ends were 7 bases for V and 4 bases for J; bases not matched to a gene: 17. The CDR3 runs 17 residues. CDR3 in amino acids: CASSGREKRKQYNEQFF. The CDR3 DNA reads TGCGCCAGCTCGGGGCGGGAGAAGAGAAAGCAGTACAATGAGCAGTTCTTC.

This clonotype appeared a few times. The DNA for the CDR3 is TGCGCCAGCAGCCAATTAGACGGCCGCTACGAGCAGTACTTC. This sequence encodes CASSQLDGRYEQYF. The chain combines TRBV4-1 with TRBJ2-7, with unresolved D. CDR1 MGHRA and CDR2 YSYEKL come from the germline V gene. The CDR3 consists of 14 residues. The V gene lost 2 bases and the J gene lost 3 bases, with 11 bases spanning the gap.

V is TRBV15 and J is TRBJ2-1; D gene uncertain. The V gene lost 1 base and the J gene lost 4 bases, with 8 bases spanning the gap. The CDR3 sequence is 14 residues long. Germline lookup yields CDR1 LNHNV and CDR2 YYDKDF (reference sequence). The CDR3 region is CATSRVVSYNEQFF. Here the CDR3 DNA reads TGTGCCACCAGCAGAGTTGTCTCGTACAATGAGCAGTTCTTC.

In its sample, this clonotype was seen a few times. This chain uses TRBV12-3 or TRBV12-4 with TRBJ2-7; D gene ambiguous. This CDR3 has 11 amino acids. Trimming shortened V by 6 bases and J by 7 bases, and 10 bases separated the two germline ends. DNA for the CDR3: TGTGCCAGCAGCCAGCCTGGGGAGCAGTACTTC. Its translation: CASSQPGEQYF.